The 12 T cell receptor beta chains below all came from one sample that was sequenced in a study of shared clonotypes between healthy human individuals. The protocol was immunoSEQ multiplex PCR, while the TCRdb copy is restricted to in-frame clones and leaves out a portion. The sample lists about 2 million clones, approximately 94% occurring once. Only CD45RO-negative cells positively selected for CCR7 counted as naive CD8 cells, so terminally differentiated effector memory CD45RA+ cells were excluded. The sequenced sample was naive CD8+ T cells sorted from blood. These receptor sequences come from a young man in good health.

CDR3 amino acids: CASSYAQATEAFF. The CDR3 bases are TGTGCCAGCAGTTACGCGCAGGCAACTGAAGCTTTCTTT. The gene calls are TRBV6-5 and TRBJ1-1; D gene ambiguous. This CDR3 contains 13 residues. Germline CDR1 is MNHEY and CDR2 is SVGAGI. The V end was cut by 2 bases, the J end by 5 bases, with 9 bases between.

CDR3 loop: CASRLAGGTDTQYF. In DNA, the CDR3 is TGCGCCAGCCGACTAGCGGGGGGCACAGATACGCAGTATTTT. The V call is TRBV10-2, the J call TRBJ2-3; 12 bases map to TRBD2. CDR1 and CDR2 (germline): WSHSY, SAAADI. This CDR3 spans 14 amino acids. V lost 8 bases and J lost 1; bases outside the gene matches: 1.

As concerns this clone: Within the sample, other DNA sequences also encode this same CDR3. The chain carries TRBV10-1 and TRBJ2-7; 12 nucleotides line up with TRBD2. Losses at the gene ends were 5 bases for V and 4 bases for J; bases not matched to a gene: 3. The CDR3 is 14 amino acids. Germline lookup yields CDR1 WNHNN and CDR2 SYGVQD (reference sequence). The CDR3 loop is CASSPGTSGYEQYF. The CDR3 bases are TGCGCCAGCAGTCCCGGGACTAGCGGGTACGAGCAGTACTTC.

The chain couples TRBV6-1 to TRBJ1-2; unclear D gene. Germline lookup yields CDR1 MNHNS and CDR2 SASEGT. CDR3 length: 13 amino acids. Trimming removed 2 bases from V and 3 bases from J, with 7 bases in between. The CDR3 loop is CASSELGHYGYTF. The CDR3, as DNA: TGTGCCAGCAGTGAATTAGGGCACTATGGCTACACCTTC.

The CDR3 reads CASSLSDSNNEQFF. Here the CDR3 DNA reads TGTGCCAGCAGTTTATCGGACAGCAACAATGAGCAGTTCTTC. The rearrangement uses TRBV27 and TRBJ2-1, with TRBD1 as a possible D gene (6 bases). The CDR3 extends over 14 amino acids. V was trimmed by 0 bases and J by 5 bases, leaving 8 bases between them. Germline lookup yields CDR1 MNHEY and CDR2 SMNVEV (reference sequence).

This rearrangement joins TRBV10-2 to TRBJ2-2; D is unresolved. Trimming pared 6 bases from V and 3 bases from J, leaving 11 bases between. Germline lookup yields CDR1 WSHSY and CDR2 SAAADI. This CDR3 has 14 residues. Written as DNA, the CDR3 is TGCGCCAGCAGCGGAATTCCAGACACCGGGGAGCTGTTTTTT. The encoded protein is CASSGIPDTGELFF.

The chain recombines TRBV5-6 with TRBJ2-7, with D perhaps matching TRBD2 (5 bases). Germline CDR1 and CDR2: SGHDT and YYEEEE. The CDR3 is 17 amino acids. Trimming took 0 bases from V and 2 from J, leaving 18 bases between them. The CDR3 nucleotides are TGTGCCAGCAGCTTGGTAGGTTCGTCAGGACTCCCCTACGAGCAGTACTTC. Translation gives CASSLVGSSGLPYEQYF. Looking up the rest from reference TRBV5-6 and TRBJ2-7 gives the full variable domain: DAGVTQSPTHLIKTRGQQVTLRCSPKSGHDTVSWYQQALGQGPQFIFQYYEEEERQRGNFPDRFSGHQFPNYSSELNVNALLLGDSALYLCASSLVGSSGLPYEQYFGPGTRLTVT.

Regarding this clone: The sample contains more than one DNA sequence encoding this CDR3. The rearrangement uses TRBV13 and TRBJ2-3; 10 bases match TRBD2. Germline CDR1 is PRHDT and CDR2 is FYEKMQ (reference sequence). V shed 5 bases and J 4 bases; nucleotides not matched to a gene: 6. This CDR3 is built from 15 residues. In DNA, the CDR3 is TGTGCCAGCAGCCCGCCTAGCGGGGGACCAGATACGCAGTATTTT. Its translation: CASSPPSGGPDTQYF. The complete variable domain, with remaining parts taken from reference TRBV13 and TRBJ2-3, reads AAGVIQSPRHLIKEKRETATLKCYPIPRHDTVYWYQQGPGQDPQFLISFYEKMQSDKGSIPDRFSAQQFSDYHSELNMSSLELGDSALYFCASSPPSGGPDTQYFGPGTRLTVL.

J is TRBJ2-1 and V is TRBV28, with TRBD1 matching over 8 bases. This CDR3 comprises 16 residues. Germline values: CDR1 MDHEN, CDR2 SYDVKM. V lost 1 base and J lost 4; bases outside the gene matches: 6. The CDR3 loop reads CASSLFRQGPYNEQFF. The CDR3 nucleotides read TGTGCCAGCAGTTTATTCCGACAGGGGCCTTACAATGAGCAGTTCTTC.

V usage is TRBV27 and J usage is TRBJ2-7; 9 nucleotides match TRBD1. V was pared by 6 bases and J by 5 bases, with 5 bases of the junction left unmatched. Germline V gene sequence: CDR1 MNHEY, CDR2 SMNVEV (reference sequence). The CDR3 spans 13 residues. The CDR3 nucleotides are TGTGCCAGCAGCCGCACAGGGGGCGACGAGCAGTACTTC. This translates into CASSRTGGDEQYF.

The chain has TRBV5-1 and TRBJ2-7, with TRBD2 matching over 11 bases. Germline-derived CDR1 and CDR2 are SGHRS and YFSETQ. The CDR3 is 15 residues long. V trimming: 2 bases; J trimming: 2 bases; junction bases outside the gene matches: 3. The CDR3 protein is CASSFTSGSTYEQYF. The CDR3 DNA is TGCGCCAGCAGCTTTACTAGCGGGAGTACCTACGAGCAGTACTTC.

The chain uses TRBV19 and TRBJ1-1; no definite D call. The CDR3 covers 14 residues. CDR1 and CDR2 (germline): LNHDA, SQIVND (reference sequence). V was pared by 5 bases and J by 3 bases, with 13 bases between. The CDR3: CASSGWPGDTEAFF. The DNA for the CDR3 is TGTGCCAGTAGTGGGTGGCCTGGGGACACTGAAGCTTTCTTT.